This TCR beta chain was sequenced in a study of blood T cell repertoires in COVID-19. Background on the study: The samples span acute and convalescent COVID-19 from the United States, Italy and Spain. T cells, B-cell-depleted T cells, or PBMCs provided the cDNA or gDNA that served as material.

The V and J ends lost 4 bases and 7 bases respectively, with 7 bases between them. Germline lookup yields CDR1 MNHEY and CDR2 SVGAGI. The CDR3 has 11 amino acids. Some clones are missing from TCRdb's copy, which holds only in-frame ones; the method was immunoSEQ multiplex PCR. The data hold hundreds of thousands of clones, with roughly 89% observed a single time. Sequencing was performed on PBMCs or T cells enriched from blood (not recorded which). The V call is TRBV6-5, the J call TRBJ1-2; D not certain. The clonotype comes from a woman in her 30s who had recovered from COVID-19. CDR3 sequence: CASSSTFGYTF. CDR3 in DNA: TGTGCCAGCAGTTCGACATTTGGCTACACCTTC.